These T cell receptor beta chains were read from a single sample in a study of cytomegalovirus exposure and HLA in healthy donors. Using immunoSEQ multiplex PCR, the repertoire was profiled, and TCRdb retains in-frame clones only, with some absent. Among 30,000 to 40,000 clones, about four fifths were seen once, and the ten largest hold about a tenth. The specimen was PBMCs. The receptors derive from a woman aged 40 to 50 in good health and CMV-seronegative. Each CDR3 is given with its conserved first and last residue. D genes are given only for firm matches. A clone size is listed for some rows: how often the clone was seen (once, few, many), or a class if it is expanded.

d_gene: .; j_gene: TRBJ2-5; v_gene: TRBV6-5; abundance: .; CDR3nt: TGTGCCAGCAGACCAAACAGGGCAGAGACCCAGTACTTC; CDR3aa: CASRPNRAETQYF
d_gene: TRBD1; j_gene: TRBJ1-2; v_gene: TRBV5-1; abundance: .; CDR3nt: TGCGCCAGCAGCTTACCTCAGGGGGTTGGCTACACCTTC; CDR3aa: CASSLPQGVGYTF
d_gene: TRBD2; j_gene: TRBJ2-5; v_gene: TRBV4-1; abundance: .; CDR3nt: TGCGCCAGCAGCCAAGAAGCGGCTAGCGGGGGAGGACAGACCCAGTACTTC; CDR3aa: CASSQEAASGGGQTQYF
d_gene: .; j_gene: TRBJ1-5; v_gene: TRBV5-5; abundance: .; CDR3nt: TGTGCCAGCAGTTCGGACGCGGGCGCTAGTAATCAGCCCCAGCATTTT; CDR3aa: CASSSDAGASNQPQHF
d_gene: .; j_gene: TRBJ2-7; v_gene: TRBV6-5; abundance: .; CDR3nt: TGTGCCAGCAGCTCCAATAGGGGTTCTTACGAGCAGTACTTC; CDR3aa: CASSSNRGSYEQYF
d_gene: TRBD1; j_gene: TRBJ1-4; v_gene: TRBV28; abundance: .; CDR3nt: TGTGCCAGCAGTTTAGCGGGGACAGGGGGGGTAAAACTGTTTTTT; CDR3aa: CASSLAGTGGVKLFF
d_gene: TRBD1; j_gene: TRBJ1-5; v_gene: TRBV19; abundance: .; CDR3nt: TGTGCCAGTAGTGCCCTCCGGGACAGGTTTGGGATAAAGCCCCAGCATTTT; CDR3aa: CASSALRDRFGIKPQHF
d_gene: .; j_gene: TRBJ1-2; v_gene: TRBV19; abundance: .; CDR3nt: TGTGCCACCCAGTTGACAGGCAGGGGTTGGGATGGCTACACCTTC; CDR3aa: CATQLTGRGWDGYTF
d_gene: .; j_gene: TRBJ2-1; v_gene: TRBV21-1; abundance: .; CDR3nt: TGTGCCAGCAGCAAACTAGGAGCCCTCTACAATGAGCAGTTCTTC; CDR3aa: CASSKLGALYNEQFF
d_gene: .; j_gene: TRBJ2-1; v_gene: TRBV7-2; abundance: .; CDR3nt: TGTGCCAGCAGCTTCAGTCCAGGCCCTCGAAATGAGCAGTTCTTC; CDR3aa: CASSFSPGPRNEQFF
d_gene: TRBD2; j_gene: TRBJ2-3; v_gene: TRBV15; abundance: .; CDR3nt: TGTGCCACCAGCAGAGATCGGCGGGGGGGCCTGGATACGCAGTATTTT; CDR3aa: CATSRDRRGGLDTQYF
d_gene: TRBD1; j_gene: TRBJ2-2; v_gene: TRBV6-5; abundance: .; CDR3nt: TGTGCCAGCAGCAGGGACAGCACGATCGGGGAGCTGTTTTTT; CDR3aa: CASSRDSTIGELFF
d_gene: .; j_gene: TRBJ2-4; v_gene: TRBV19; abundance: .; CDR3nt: TGTGCCAGTAGTATCGGAGAAGCCAAAAACATTCAGTACTTC; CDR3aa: CASSIGEAKNIQYF
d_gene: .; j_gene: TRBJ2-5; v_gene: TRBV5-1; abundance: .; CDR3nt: TGCGCCAGCAGCTTCGGAGTACGGGAGACCCAGTACTTC; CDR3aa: CASSFGVRETQYF
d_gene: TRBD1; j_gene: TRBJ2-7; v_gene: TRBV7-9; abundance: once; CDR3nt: TGTGCCAGCAGCTTCGGAGACAGGGGCCACGAGCAGTACTTC; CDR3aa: CASSFGDRGHEQYF
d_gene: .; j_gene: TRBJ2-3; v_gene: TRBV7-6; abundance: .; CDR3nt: TGTGCCAGCAGCCGGAACATGGGGCTCACAGATACGCAGTATTTT; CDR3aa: CASSRNMGLTDTQYF
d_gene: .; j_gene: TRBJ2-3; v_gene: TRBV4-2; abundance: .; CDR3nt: TGTGCCAGCAGCCAAAACTCTTTCACAGATACGCAGTATTTT; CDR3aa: CASSQNSFTDTQYF
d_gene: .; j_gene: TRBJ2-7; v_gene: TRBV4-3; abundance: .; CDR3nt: TGCGCCAGCAGCCAAGATTGGGCAGGTCAAGCCTACGAGCAGTACTTC; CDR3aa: CASSQDWAGQAYEQYF